Included here is one T cell receptor (beta chain) sequence, with context. This sample was included in a study of blood T cell repertoires in COVID-19. The table came from immunoSEQ multiplex PCR; TCRdb's copy has only in-frame clones and leaves some out. The sample contains around 200,000 clones, about 90% of which appear only once. Sequences were obtained from peripheral blood. The receptor comes from a woman under 30 who had recovered from COVID-19.

The CDR3 nucleotides are TGTGCCAGCAGCCAATTTAGGGGGAACACTGAAGCTTTCTTT. Translating it yields CASSQFRGNTEAFF. The genes are TRBV16 and TRBJ1-1, with a weak D call TRBD1 (5 bases). The CDR3 is 14 residues long. The germline V gene has CDR1 KGHSY and CDR2 FQNENV. Trimming took 1 base from V and 1 from J, leaving 7 bases between them.